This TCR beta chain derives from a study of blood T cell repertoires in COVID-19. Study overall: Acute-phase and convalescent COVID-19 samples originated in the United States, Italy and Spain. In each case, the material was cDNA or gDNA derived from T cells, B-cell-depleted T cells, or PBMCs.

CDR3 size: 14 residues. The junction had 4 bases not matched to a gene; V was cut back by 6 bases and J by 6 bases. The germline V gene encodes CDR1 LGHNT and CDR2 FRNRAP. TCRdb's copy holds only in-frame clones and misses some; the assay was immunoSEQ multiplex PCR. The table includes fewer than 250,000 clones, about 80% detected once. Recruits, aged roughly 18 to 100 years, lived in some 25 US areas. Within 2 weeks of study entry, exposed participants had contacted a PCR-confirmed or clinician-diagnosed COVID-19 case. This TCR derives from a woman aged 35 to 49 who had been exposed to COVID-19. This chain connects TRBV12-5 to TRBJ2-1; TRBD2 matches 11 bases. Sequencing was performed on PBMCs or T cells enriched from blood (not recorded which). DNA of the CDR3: TGTGCTAGTGGAAGACTAGCGGGGCGCAATGAGCAGTTCTTC. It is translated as CASGRLAGRNEQFF.